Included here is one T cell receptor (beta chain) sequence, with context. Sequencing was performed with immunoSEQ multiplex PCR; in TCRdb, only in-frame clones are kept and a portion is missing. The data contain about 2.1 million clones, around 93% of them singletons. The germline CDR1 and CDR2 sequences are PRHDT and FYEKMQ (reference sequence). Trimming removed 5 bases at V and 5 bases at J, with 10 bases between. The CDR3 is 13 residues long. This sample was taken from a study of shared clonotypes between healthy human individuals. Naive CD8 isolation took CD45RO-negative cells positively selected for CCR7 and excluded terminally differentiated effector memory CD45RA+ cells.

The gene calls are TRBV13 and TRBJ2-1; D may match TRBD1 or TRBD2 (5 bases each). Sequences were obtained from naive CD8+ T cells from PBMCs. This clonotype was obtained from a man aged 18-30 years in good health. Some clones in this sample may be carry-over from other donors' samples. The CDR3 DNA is TGTGCCAGCAGCACGGGACCCAACAATGAGCAGTTCTTC. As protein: CASSTGPNNEQFF.